Below, 12 T cell receptor beta chains from the same sample are listed, as sequenced in a study of T cells in Graves' hyperthyroidism and ophthalmopathy. TCR beta CDR3 region amplification was performed from RNA transcripts. Primed by the HTBI set, a first-round RT-PCR was run on the TCR CDR3. In TCRdb, the multiplex PCR reads were re-called with MiXCR into one record per CDR3 protein. The data contain approximately 490,000 distinct CDR3 sequences, approximately 23% of them singletons. The specimen sequenced was blood. These receptors came from a woman in her seventies with Graves' ophthalmopathy.

This clonotype was recorded a few times. This chain connects TRBV30 to TRBJ1-5; D gene ambiguous. Germline CDR1 reads GTSNPN; CDR2 reads SVGIG (reference sequence). Trimming pared 7 bases from V and 7 bases from J, leaving 23 bases between. The CDR3 spans 15 residues. The chain's CDR3 is CAYSRANPVIQPQHF. For the CDR3, the DNA is TGTGCCTACAGCCGGGCCAACCCGGTTATACAGCCCCAGCATTTT.

This clonotype was seen more than once but under ten times. As DNA, the CDR3 is TGTGCCATCAGTGAGGGGGAGCGGGGCTACGAGCAGTACTTC. Its translation: CAISEGERGYEQYF. This chain joins TRBV10-3 and TRBJ2-7; 7 bases agree with TRBD2. The V segment lost 2 bases and the J segment 3 bases; nucleotides outside the gene matches: 4. The CDR3 contains 14 residues. Germline V gives CDR1 ENHRY, CDR2 SYGVKD.

In regard to this clonotype: This is likely a read error, given that the CDR3 carries no conserved phenylalanine or tryptophan at its end. This chain uses TRBV20-1 with TRBJ1-1; D may be TRBD1 (5 bases). This CDR3 contains 14 residues. V lost 0 bases to trimming and J lost 0 bases, with 8 bases between them. Looked up from germline, CDR1 is DFQATT and CDR2 is SNEGSKA (reference sequence). The CDR3 reads CSAREGGLNTEAFL. Here the CDR3 DNA reads TGCAGTGCTAGAGAGGGGGGGTTGAACACTGAAGCTTTCCTT.

This clonotype appeared a few times. The CDR3 DNA is TGTGCCACCAGTGATTTGGGGACAGGGGCCTACAATGAGCAGTTCTTC. Its protein is CATSDLGTGAYNEQFF. The rearrangement joins TRBV24-1 to TRBJ2-1; TRBD1 matches at 10 bases. Germline V gene data show CDR1 as KGHDR and CDR2 as SFDVKD. The CDR3 extends over 16 amino acids. The V segment lost 0 bases and the J segment 2 bases; nucleotides outside the gene matches: 0.

Many counts were recorded for this clonotype. The V and J genes are TRBV7-9 and TRBJ2-7; D is uncertain. V lost 1 base to trimming and J lost 7 bases, with 8 bases between them. CDR1 SEHNR and CDR2 FQNEAQ come from the germline V gene (reference sequence). The CDR3 sequence is 12 residues long. CDR3 bases: TGTGCCAGCAGCTTAGATAGCCAAGAGCAGTACTTC. As protein: CASSLDSQEQYF. The full variable domain, rest sourced from reference TRBV7-9 and TRBJ2-7, is DTGVSQNPRHKITKRGQNVTFRCDPISEHNRLYWYRQTLGQGPEFLTYFQNEAQLEKSRLLSDRFSAERPKGSFSTLEIQRTEQGDSAMYLCASSLDSQEQYFGPGTRLTVT.

At least ten counts were recorded for this clonotype. The chain carries TRBV24-1 and TRBJ2-1, with D possibly TRBD2 on 5 matching bases. This CDR3 region has 16 residues. The V and J ends lost 2 bases and 8 bases respectively, with 18 bases between them. Germline V gene lookup returns CDR1 KGHDR and CDR2 SFDVKD. The CDR3 DNA reads as TGTGCCACCAGTGATTCGCGGATAGCGAATTTCGATGAGCAGTTCTTC. This sequence encodes CATSDSRIANFDEQFF.

This clonotype came up a few times. This sequence joins TRBV7-2 and TRBJ2-7; 9 nucleotides match TRBD1. With 5 bases clipped from V and 1 base from J, the junction kept 12 bases outside the gene matches. CDR1 is SGHTA and CDR2 is FQGNSA in the germline V gene. This CDR3 has 17 residues. CDR3 loop: CASSTPRTGVWSYEQYF. Written as DNA, the CDR3 is TGTGCCAGCAGCACTCCCAGGACAGGGGTGTGGTCCTACGAGCAGTACTTC. Based on the CDR3 plus reference TRBV7-2 and TRBJ2-7, the full variable domain is GAGVSQSPSNKVTEKGKDVELRCDPISGHTALYWYRQSLGQGLEFLIYFQGNSAPDKSGLPSDRFSAERTGGSVSTLTIQRTQQEDSAVYLCASSTPRTGVWSYEQYFGPGTRLTVT.

The J gene is TRBJ2-2, the V gene TRBV12-3 or TRBV12-4; unclear D gene. Between the trimmed V and J ends, which lost 6 bases and 4 bases, there was a span of 18 bases. The CDR3 consists of 16 residues. CDR3: CASSRYVLGLTGELFF. As DNA, the CDR3 is TGTGCCAGCAGCCGCTATGTGCTAGGCCTCACCGGGGAGCTGTTTTTT.

V and J are TRBV27 and TRBJ2-1, with TRBD2 matching 9 bases. The V and J ends lost 3 bases and 9 bases, in that order; junction bases with no gene match: 9. The V gene's germline CDR1 is MNHEY and CDR2 SMNVEV (reference sequence). The CDR3 totals 15 residues. The CDR3 DNA reads TGTGCCAGCAGTTTCCAGACTAGCGGTGGGGGTGAGCAGTTCTTC. Protein sequence: CASSFQTSGGGEQFF.

The chain employs TRBV3-1 and TRBJ2-1; weak D call: TRBD2 (6 bases). The CDR3 has 15 amino acids. V lost 0 bases, J lost 9 bases, and 15 bases lay in between. Germline CDR1 LGHDT, CDR2 YNNKEL (reference sequence). For the CDR3, the DNA is TGTGCCAGCAGCCAAGAGGCGTCGGCTAGCGTTGAGCAGTTCTTC. Protein product: CASSQEASASVEQFF.

The genes are TRBV20-1 and TRBJ2-1; the match to TRBD2 covers 7 bases. The J segment lost 2 bases and the V segment lost 0 bases, leaving 4 bases of the junction unmatched. Germline V lookup: CDR1 DFQATT, CDR2 SNEGSKA (reference sequence). This CDR3 is 15 amino acids long. The CDR3 nucleotides read TGCAGTGCTAGAGAACTAGCGTTTGCCTACAATGAGCAGTTCTTC. It translates to CSARELAFAYNEQFF.

The rearrangement uses TRBV20-1 and TRBJ2-7; perhaps TRBD1 as D (5 bases). Germline CDR1 reads DFQATT; CDR2 reads SNEGSKA (reference sequence). V was pared by 6 bases and J by 0 bases, with 27 bases between. CDR3 length: 18 residues. CDR3 nucleotides: TGCAGTGCCAGGGATGACTTCCAAGTTTCCCGCAGCTCCTACGAGCAGTACTTC. Translated: CSARDDFQVSRSSYEQYF.